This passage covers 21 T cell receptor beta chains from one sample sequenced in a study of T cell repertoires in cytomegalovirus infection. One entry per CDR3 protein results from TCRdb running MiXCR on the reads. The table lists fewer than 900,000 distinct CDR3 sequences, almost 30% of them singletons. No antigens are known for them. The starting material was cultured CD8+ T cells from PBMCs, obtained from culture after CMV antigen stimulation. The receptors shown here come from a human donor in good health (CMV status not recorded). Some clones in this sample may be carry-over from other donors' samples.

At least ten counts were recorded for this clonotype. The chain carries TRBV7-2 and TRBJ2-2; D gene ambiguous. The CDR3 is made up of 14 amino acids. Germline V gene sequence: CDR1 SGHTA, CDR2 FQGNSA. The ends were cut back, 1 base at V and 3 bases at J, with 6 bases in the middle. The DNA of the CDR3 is TGTGCCAGCAGCTTAGACCTATACACCGGGGAGCTGTTTTTT. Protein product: CASSLDLYTGELFF.

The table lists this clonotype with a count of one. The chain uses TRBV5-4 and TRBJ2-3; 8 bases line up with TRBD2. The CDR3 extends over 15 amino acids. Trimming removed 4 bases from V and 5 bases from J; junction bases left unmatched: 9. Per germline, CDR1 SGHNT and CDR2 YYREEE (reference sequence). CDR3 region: CASSGRPAGEDTQYF. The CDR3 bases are TGTGCCAGCAGCGGAAGGCCAGCGGGGGAAGATACGCAGTATTTT.

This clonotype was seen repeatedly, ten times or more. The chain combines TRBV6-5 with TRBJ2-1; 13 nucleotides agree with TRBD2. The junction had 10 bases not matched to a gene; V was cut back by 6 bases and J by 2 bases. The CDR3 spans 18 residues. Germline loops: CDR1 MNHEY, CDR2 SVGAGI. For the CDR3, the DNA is TGTGCCAGCAGCTCTACTAGCGGGGGGGATCCTACCTACAATGAGCAGTTCTTC. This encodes CASSSTSGGDPTYNEQFF.

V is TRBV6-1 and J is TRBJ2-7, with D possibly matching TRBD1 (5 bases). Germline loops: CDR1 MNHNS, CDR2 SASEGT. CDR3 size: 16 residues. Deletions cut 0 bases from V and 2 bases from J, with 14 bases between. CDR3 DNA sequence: TGTGCCAGCAGTGAAGCGGGGCGCCAGGGCACCTACGAGCAGTACTTC. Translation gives CASSEAGRQGTYEQYF.

The CDR3 DNA reads as TGTGCCAGCAGCTTGGCCTACGGGGACACTGAAGCTTTCTTT. It translates to CASSLAYGDTEAFF. This chain links TRBV5-4 with TRBJ1-1; D is uncertain. This CDR3 comprises 14 residues. Germline lookup yields CDR1 SGHNT and CDR2 YYREEE (reference sequence). V lost 0 bases and J lost 3, with 9 bases in between. Combining the CDR3 with reference TRBV5-4 and TRBJ1-1 gives the whole variable domain ETGVTQSPTHLIKTRGQQVTLRCSSQSGHNTVSWYQQALGQGPQFIFQYYREEENGRGNFPPRFSGLQFPNYSSELNVNALELDDSALYLCASSLAYGDTEAFFGQGTRLTVV.

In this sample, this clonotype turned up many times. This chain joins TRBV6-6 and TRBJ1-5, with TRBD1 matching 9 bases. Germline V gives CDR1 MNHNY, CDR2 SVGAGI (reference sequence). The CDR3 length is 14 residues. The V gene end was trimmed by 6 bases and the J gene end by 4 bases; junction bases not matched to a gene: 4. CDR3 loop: CASRPGQGNQPQHF. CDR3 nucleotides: TGTGCCAGCAGACCCGGACAGGGGAATCAGCCCCAGCATTTT.

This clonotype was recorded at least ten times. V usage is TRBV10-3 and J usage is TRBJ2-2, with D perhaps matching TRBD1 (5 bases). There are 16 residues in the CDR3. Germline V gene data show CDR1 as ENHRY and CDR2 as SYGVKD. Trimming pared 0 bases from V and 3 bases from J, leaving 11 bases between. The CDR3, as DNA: TGTGCCATCAGTGAGTCGACAGTCTTCTACACCGGGGAGCTGTTTTTT. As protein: CAISESTVFYTGELFF.

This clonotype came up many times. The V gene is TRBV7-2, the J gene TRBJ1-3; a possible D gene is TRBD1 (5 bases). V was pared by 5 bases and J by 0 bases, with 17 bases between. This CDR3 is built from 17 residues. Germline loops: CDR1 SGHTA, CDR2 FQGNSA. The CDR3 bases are TGTGCCAGCAGCCCCTTTTACGACAGAGTCTCTGGAAACACCATATATTTT. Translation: CASSPFYDRVSGNTIYF.

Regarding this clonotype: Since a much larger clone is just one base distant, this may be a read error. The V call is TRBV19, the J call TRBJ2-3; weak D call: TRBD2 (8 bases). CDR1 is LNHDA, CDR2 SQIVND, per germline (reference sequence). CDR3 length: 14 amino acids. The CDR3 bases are TGTGCCAGTAGCATGCAGCGGGGGACAGATGCGCAGTATTTT. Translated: CASSMQRGTDAQYF.

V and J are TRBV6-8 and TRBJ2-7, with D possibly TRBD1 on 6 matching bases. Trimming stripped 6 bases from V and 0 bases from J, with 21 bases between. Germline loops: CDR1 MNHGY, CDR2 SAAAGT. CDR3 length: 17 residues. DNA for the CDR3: TGTGCCAGCAGAACTTTACAGGGTTCTAAAGGCTCCTACGAGCAGTACTTC. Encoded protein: CASRTLQGSKGSYEQYF.

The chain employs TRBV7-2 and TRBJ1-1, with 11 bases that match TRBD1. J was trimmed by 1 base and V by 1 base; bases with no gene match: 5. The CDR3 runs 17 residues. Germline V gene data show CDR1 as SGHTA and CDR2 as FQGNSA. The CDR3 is CASSLGRTGGRNTEAFF. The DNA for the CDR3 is TGTGCCAGCAGCTTAGGTCGGACAGGGGGCCGGAACACTGAAGCTTTCTTT.

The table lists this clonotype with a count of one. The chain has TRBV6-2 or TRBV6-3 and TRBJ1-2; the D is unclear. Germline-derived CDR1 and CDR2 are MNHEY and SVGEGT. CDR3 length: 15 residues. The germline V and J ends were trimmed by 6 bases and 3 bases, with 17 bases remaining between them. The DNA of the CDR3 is TGTGCCAGCAGGTTTCAGAGAACCGCCTACTATGGCTACACCTTC. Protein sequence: CASRFQRTAYYGYTF.

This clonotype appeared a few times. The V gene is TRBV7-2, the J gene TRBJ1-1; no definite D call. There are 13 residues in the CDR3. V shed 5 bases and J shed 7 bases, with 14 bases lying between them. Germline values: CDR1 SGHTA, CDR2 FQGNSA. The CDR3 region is CASSMGLGSEAFF. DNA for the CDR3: TGTGCCAGCAGCATGGGTTTAGGTAGTGAAGCTTTCTTT. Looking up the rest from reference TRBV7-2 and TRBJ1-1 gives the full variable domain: GAGVSQSPSNKVTEKGKDVELRCDPISGHTALYWYRQSLGQGLEFLIYFQGNSAPDKSGLPSDRFSAERTGGSVSTLTIQRTQQEDSAVYLCASSMGLGSEAFFGQGTRLTVV.

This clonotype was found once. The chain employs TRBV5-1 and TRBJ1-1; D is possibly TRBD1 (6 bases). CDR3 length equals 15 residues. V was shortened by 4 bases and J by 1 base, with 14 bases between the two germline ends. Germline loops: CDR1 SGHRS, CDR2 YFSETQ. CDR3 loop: CASSEPGHQNTEAFF. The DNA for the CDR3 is TGCGCCAGCAGCGAACCGGGACATCAGAACACTGAAGCTTTCTTT.

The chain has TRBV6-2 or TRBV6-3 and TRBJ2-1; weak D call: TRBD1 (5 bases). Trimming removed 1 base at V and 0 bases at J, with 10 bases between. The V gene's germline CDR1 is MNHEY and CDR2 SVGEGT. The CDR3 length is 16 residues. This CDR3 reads CASSYWGPSSYNEQFF. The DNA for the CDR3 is TGTGCCAGCAGTTACTGGGGCCCTAGCTCCTACAATGAGCAGTTCTTC.

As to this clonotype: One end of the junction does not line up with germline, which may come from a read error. CDR3 nucleotides: TGTGCCAGCATTGAAAGATCAGGGTATCCCTACAATGAGCAGTTCTTC. This codes for CASIERSGYPYNEQFF. V is TRBV2 and J is TRBJ2-1; D is perhaps TRBD1 (5 bases). Germline-derived CDR1 and CDR2 are SNHLY and FYNNEI. CDR3 size: 16 residues.

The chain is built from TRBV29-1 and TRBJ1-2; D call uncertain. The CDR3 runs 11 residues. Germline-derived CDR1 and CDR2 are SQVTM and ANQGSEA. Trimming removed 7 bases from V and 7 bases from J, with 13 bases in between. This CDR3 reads CSARKEGGYTF. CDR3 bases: TGCAGCGCAAGGAAGGAGGGTGGCTACACCTTC.

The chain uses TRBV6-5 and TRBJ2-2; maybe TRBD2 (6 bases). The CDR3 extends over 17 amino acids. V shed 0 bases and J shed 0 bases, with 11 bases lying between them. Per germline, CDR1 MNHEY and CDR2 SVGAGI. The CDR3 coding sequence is TGTGCCAGCAGTTACTCCTGGCTAGCGACGAACACCGGGGAGCTGTTTTTT. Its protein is CASSYSWLATNTGELFF.

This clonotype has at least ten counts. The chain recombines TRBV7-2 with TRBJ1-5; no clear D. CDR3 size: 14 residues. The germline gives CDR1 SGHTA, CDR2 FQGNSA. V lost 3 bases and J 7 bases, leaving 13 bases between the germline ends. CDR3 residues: CASSLGATFQPQHF. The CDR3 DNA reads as TGTGCCAGCAGCTTGGGAGCGACCTTCCAGCCCCAGCATTTT.

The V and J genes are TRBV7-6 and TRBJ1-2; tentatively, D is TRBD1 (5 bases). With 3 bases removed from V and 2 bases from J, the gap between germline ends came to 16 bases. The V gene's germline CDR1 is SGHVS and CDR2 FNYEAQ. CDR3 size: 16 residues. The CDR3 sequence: CASSLVGGVNNYGYTF. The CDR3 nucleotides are TGTGCCAGCAGCTTGGTTGGAGGGGTTAACAACTATGGCTACACCTTC.

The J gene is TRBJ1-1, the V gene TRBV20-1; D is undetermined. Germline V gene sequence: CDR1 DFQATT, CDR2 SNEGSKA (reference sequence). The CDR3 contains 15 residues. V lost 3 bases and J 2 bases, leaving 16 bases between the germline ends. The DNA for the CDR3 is TGCAGTGCTAGGGGGATCAAGGTATTCAACACTGAAGCTTTCTTT. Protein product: CSARGIKVFNTEAFF.